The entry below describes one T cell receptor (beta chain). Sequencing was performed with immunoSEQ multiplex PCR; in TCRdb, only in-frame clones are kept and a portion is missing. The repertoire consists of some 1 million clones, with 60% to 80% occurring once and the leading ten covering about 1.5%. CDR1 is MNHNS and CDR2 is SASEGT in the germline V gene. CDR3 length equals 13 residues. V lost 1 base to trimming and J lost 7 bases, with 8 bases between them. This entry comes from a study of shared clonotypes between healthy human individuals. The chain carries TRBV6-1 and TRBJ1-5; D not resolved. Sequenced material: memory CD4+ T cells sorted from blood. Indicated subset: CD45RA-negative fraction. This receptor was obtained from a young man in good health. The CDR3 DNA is TGTGCCAGCAGTGAAGGGGTGATCCAGCCCCAGCATTTT. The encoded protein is CASSEGVIQPQHF.